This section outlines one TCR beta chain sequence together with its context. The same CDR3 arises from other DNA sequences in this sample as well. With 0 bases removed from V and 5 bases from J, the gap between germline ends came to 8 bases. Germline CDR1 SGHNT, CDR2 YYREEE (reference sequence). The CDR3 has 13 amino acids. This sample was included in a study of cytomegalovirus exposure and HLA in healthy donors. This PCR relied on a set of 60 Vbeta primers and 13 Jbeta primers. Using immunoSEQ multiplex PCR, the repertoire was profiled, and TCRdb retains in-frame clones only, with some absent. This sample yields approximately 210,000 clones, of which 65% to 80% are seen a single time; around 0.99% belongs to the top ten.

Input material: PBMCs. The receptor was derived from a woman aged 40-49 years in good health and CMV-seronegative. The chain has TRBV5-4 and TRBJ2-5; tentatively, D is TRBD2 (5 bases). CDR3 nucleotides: TGTGCCAGCAGCTTGGATCGAGGGGAGACCCAGTACTTC. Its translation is CASSLDRGETQYF.